This passage covers 7 T cell receptor beta chains from one sample sequenced in a study of cytomegalovirus exposure and HLA in healthy donors. The PCR contained 60 Vbeta and 13 Jbeta primers. The assay was immunoSEQ multiplex PCR, and TCRdb's table has in-frame clones only and misses some. Of over 200,000 clones in the sample, roughly 84% were seen once. The sequenced sample was PBMCs. These receptors originate from a human donor in good health.

V usage is TRBV11-2 and J usage is TRBJ2-1; D gene ambiguous. CDR1 and CDR2 (germline): SGHAT, FQNNGV. Trimming shortened V by 6 bases and J by 9 bases, and 9 bases separated the two germline ends. The CDR3 length is 11 residues. The CDR3 DNA follows: TGTGCCAGCAGGTCCCCGTCTGAGCAGTTCTTC. Amino acid sequence: CASRSPSEQFF.

This chain uses TRBV4-1 with TRBJ2-3, with D unresolved. V was trimmed by 0 bases and J by 4 bases, leaving 20 bases between them. Per the germline V gene, CDR1 is MGHRA and CDR2 is YSYEKL. This CDR3 has 18 residues. Here the CDR3 DNA reads TGCGCCAGCAGCCAAGAGGCACCTGCAAATATCGCCGCAGATACGCAGTATTTT. It translates to CASSQEAPANIAADTQYF.

J is TRBJ1-2 and V is TRBV19; TRBD1 might be the D (5 bases). Trimming cost V 7 bases and J 4 bases, with 19 bases left between them. Looked up from germline, CDR1 is LNHDA and CDR2 is SQIVND (reference sequence). The CDR3 is made up of 15 amino acids. For the CDR3, the DNA is TGTGCCAGTATTCCTCAGGACAAACTCCCCTATGGCTACACCTTC. It yields the protein CASIPQDKLPYGYTF.

This clone is a singleton in its sample. The CDR3 bases are TGTGCCAGCAGTGCCATTGGGGAGGGGCCCCAGCATTTT. Its translation: CASSAIGEGPQHF. V gene TRBV25-1 combines with J gene TRBJ1-5; no firm D call. V lost 4 bases and J lost 9, with 13 bases in between. The germline V gene has CDR1 MGHDK and CDR2 SYGVNS. The CDR3 contains 13 residues.

Only one count was recorded for this clone. The chain has TRBV6-1 and TRBJ1-5; D is unresolved. V was pared by 10 bases and J by 1 base, with 11 bases between. The CDR3 totals 13 residues. From germline, CDR1 is MNHNS and CDR2 SASEGT. The CDR3 region is CATHGESNQPQHF. DNA of the CDR3: TGTGCCACCCACGGGGAGAGCAATCAGCCCCAGCATTTT.

The chain carries TRBV28 and TRBJ1-1, with D uncertain. The germline CDR1 and CDR2 sequences are MDHEN and SYDVKM. Trimming stripped 6 bases from V and 5 bases from J, with 13 bases between. The CDR3 consists of 13 residues. The CDR3 region is CASRLIGGTEAFF. CDR3 sequence (DNA): TGTGCCAGCAGACTAATCGGCGGGACTGAAGCTTTCTTT.

Only a few counts were recorded for this clone. The rearrangement links TRBV4-2 to TRBJ2-3, with D possibly matching TRBD2 (6 bases). V gave up 3 bases and J gave up 0 bases, with 10 bases separating them. The CDR3 has 15 residues. CDR1 LGHNA and CDR2 YNFKEQ come from the germline V gene. The CDR3 bases are TGTGCCAGCAGCCATAGTAGCGGTAGCACAGATACGCAGTATTTT. Its translation: CASSHSSGSTDTQYF.